The 30 T cell receptor beta chains listed next were all sequenced from one sample in a study of T-cell memory formation after mild COVID-19. Using its own MiXCR run on the 5' RACE reads, TCRdb lists one record per CDR3 protein. There are 350,000 to 450,000 distinct CDR3 sequences in the sample; 13% to 15% occur only once, and around a fifth lies in the top ten. The sample comprised PBMCs or a T cell subset sorted from them (not recorded which). Receptors were obtained from a young man who had mild COVID-19 (a few samples of this study predate the infection). Cell type and time point are not known.

This clonotype was observed at least ten times. The CDR3 spells CASSEGRGGTNEQFF. For the CDR3, the DNA is TGTGCCAGCAGTGAGGGACGGGGGGGCACCAATGAGCAGTTCTTC. The J gene is TRBJ2-1, the V gene TRBV2; 8 nucleotides line up with TRBD2. V was pared by 3 bases and J by 6 bases, with 7 bases of the junction left unmatched. CDR3 length equals 15 residues. Germline assignment: CDR1 SNHLY and CDR2 FYNNEI. The entire variable domain, with the rest obtained from reference TRBV2 and TRBJ2-1, is as follows: EPEVTQTPSHQVTQMGQEVILRCVPISNHLYFYWYRQILGQKVEFLVSFYNNEISEKSEIFDDQFSVERPDGSNFTLKIRSTKLEDSAMYFCASSEGRGGTNEQFFGPGTRLTVL.

This clonotype came up a few times. The chain couples TRBV10-2 to TRBJ1-5; 7 bases fit TRBD1. Looked up from germline, CDR1 is WSHSY and CDR2 is SAAADI. The CDR3 contains 14 residues. V lost 5 bases, J lost 6 bases, and 7 bases stayed unmatched. CDR3: CASSMTGTGQPQHF. CDR3 sequence (DNA): TGCGCCAGCAGTATGACAGGGACTGGTCAGCCCCAGCATTTT.

The V and J genes are TRBV6-5 and TRBJ1-2, with D maybe TRBD1 (6 bases). The CDR3 spans 15 residues. Germline loops: CDR1 MNHEY, CDR2 SVGAGI. Trimming pared 6 bases from V and 4 bases from J, leaving 18 bases between. CDR3 DNA: TGTGCCAGCAGGTCCCTCAGGGGTAGGGGCTATGGCTACACCTTC. Translated: CASRSLRGRGYGYTF.

There are a few counts of this clonotype. This rearrangement joins TRBV6-6 to TRBJ2-2; D ambiguous. The CDR3 loop spans 13 amino acids. The germline CDR1 and CDR2 sequences are MNHNY and SVGAGI (reference sequence). Deletions cut 6 bases from V and 3 bases from J, with 8 bases between. The CDR3 DNA is TGTGCCAGCAGGAACGGCGACACCGGGGAGCTGTTTTTT. This translates into CASRNGDTGELFF.

This clonotype was counted between two and nine times. The gene calls are TRBV12-3 or TRBV12-4 and TRBJ2-1; D is perhaps TRBD1 (5 bases). V was cut by 7 bases and J by 5 bases, with 18 bases left in between. CDR3 length: 15 residues. In DNA, the CDR3 is TGTGCCAGCACCTTCATATTCGTCAGGGACAATGAGCAGTTCTTC. Its translation: CASTFIFVRDNEQFF.

This clonotype was seen at least ten times. The chain employs TRBV7-2 and TRBJ1-5, with D tentatively TRBD1 (5 bases). CDR1 SGHTA and CDR2 FQGNSA come from the germline V gene. The V and J ends lost 1 base and 8 bases respectively, with 12 bases between them. CDR3 length: 14 amino acids. CDR3 nucleotide sequence: TGTGCCAGCAGCTTAGGAGCAGGGAAAAAGCCCCAGCATTTT. It encodes CASSLGAGKKPQHF.

The chain has TRBV6-5 and TRBJ1-2; D possibly corresponds to TRBD1 (5 bases). Germline values: CDR1 MNHEY, CDR2 SVGAGI. The V end lost 2 bases, the J end lost 6 bases, and 7 bases lay between the germline ends. This CDR3 contains 12 residues. Written as DNA, the CDR3 is TGTGCCAGCAGTTACGGGGCAGATGGCTACACCTTC. Its protein is CASSYGADGYTF.

This rearrangement joins TRBV3-1 to TRBJ2-1; 8 bases agree with TRBD2. The ends lost 4 bases at V and 4 bases at J; junction bases unmatched: 12. The CDR3 is 17 amino acids. Germline V gives CDR1 LGHDT, CDR2 YNNKEL (reference sequence). The CDR3, as DNA: TGTGCCAGCAGCCCCGAAGGGATAGCGGGAATGTACAATGAGCAGTTCTTC. Its protein product is CASSPEGIAGMYNEQFF.

In its sample, this clonotype was seen a few times. The CDR3 spells CASSLGSRSADTQYF. Written as DNA, the CDR3 is TGCGCCAGCAGCTTGGGATCCAGGAGCGCAGATACGCAGTATTTT. The rearrangement links TRBV5-1 to TRBJ2-3; D gene unclear. Germline loops: CDR1 SGHRS, CDR2 YFSETQ. Trimming removed 0 bases from V and 4 bases from J, with 12 bases in between. This CDR3 has 15 amino acids.

This clonotype showed up just a few times. The V and J genes are TRBV5-1 and TRBJ2-2; D is possibly TRBD2 (5 bases). Between the trimmed V and J ends, which lost 7 bases and 3 bases, there was a span of 16 bases. Germline CDR1 and CDR2: SGHRS and YFSETQ. CDR3 length: 15 residues. In nucleotides, the CDR3 is TGCGCCAGCGTCTCCGGGTGGCGGGACACCGGGGAGCTGTTTTTT. Translating gives CASVSGWRDTGELFF.

This clonotype was picked up a small number of times. This sequence joins TRBV5-1 and TRBJ1-2; 7 bases are shared with TRBD1. Germline CDR1 and CDR2: SGHRS and YFSETQ. The CDR3 covers 16 residues. V shed 4 bases, J shed 3 bases, and the junction held 12 bases outside the gene matches. CDR3 DNA sequence: TGCGCCAGCAGCCGCAAGGGAGGGGGCATCGACTATGGCTACACCTTC. Protein sequence: CASSRKGGGIDYGYTF.

This chain uses TRBV5-1 with TRBJ2-5; TRBD1 aligns across 7 bases. Trimming removed 4 bases from V and 4 bases from J; junction bases left unmatched: 7. The CDR3 covers 14 residues. Germline CDR1 is SGHRS and CDR2 is YFSETQ. The CDR3 DNA is TGCGCCAGCAGCATAGGGGGCAGGGGAGAGACCCAGTACTTC. Its protein is CASSIGGRGETQYF.

V gene TRBV7-9 combines with J gene TRBJ1-3; no clear D gene. In germline, CDR1 is SEHNR, CDR2 FQNEAQ (reference sequence). The ends were cut back, 3 bases at V and 3 bases at J, with 9 bases in the middle. CDR3 size: 14 residues. The CDR3: CASSLVHIGNTIYF. Here the CDR3 DNA reads TGTGCCAGCAGCTTGGTACACATTGGAAACACCATATATTTT.

This clonotype was observed at least ten times. The chain couples TRBV11-3 to TRBJ2-2; D gene uncertain. This CDR3 has 12 amino acids. The germline gives CDR1 SGHNT, CDR2 YENEEA. Trimming took 6 bases from V and 2 from J, leaving 4 bases between them. CDR3 protein: CASRRNTGELFF. CDR3 DNA: TGTGCCAGCAGGAGAAACACCGGGGAGCTGTTTTTT.

This clonotype was recorded many times. The chain links TRBV29-1 to TRBJ2-7, with D perhaps TRBD1 (6 bases). The CDR3 covers 14 residues. Germline values: CDR1 SQVTM, CDR2 ANQGSEA. V lost 4 bases and J 0 bases, leaving 13 bases between the germline ends. The CDR3 DNA is TGCAGCGTTGTCCGGGACACTCCCTCCTACGAGCAGTACTTC. It encodes CSVVRDTPSYEQYF.

This clonotype was seen more than once but under ten times. The J gene is TRBJ1-5, the V gene TRBV3-1, with D hard to call. V was cut by 1 base and J by 5 bases, with 12 bases left in between. The CDR3 totals 15 residues. Germline V lookup: CDR1 LGHDT, CDR2 YNNKEL (reference sequence). The CDR3 DNA reads as TGTGCCAGCAGCCAAGTCTTCACCGGGGATCAGCCCCAGCATTTT. Translating gives CASSQVFTGDQPQHF.

This sequence joins TRBV3-1 and TRBJ1-2; D is unclear. Deletions cut 6 bases from V and 8 bases from J, with 4 bases between. This CDR3 has 9 residues. Germline V lookup: CDR1 LGHDT, CDR2 YNNKEL (reference sequence). The CDR3 reads CASSSGYTF. DNA for the CDR3: TGTGCCAGCAGTTCAGGCTACACCTTC.

At least ten counts were recorded for this clonotype. The J gene is TRBJ2-5, the V gene TRBV12-3 or TRBV12-4, with D uncertain. The CDR3 length is 13 residues. The germline V and J ends were trimmed by 5 bases and 1 base, with 8 bases remaining between them. CDR3 coding DNA: TGTGCCAGCAGTCGGACGGCCCAAGAGACCCAGTACTTC. This translates into CASSRTAQETQYF.

V and J are TRBV3-1 and TRBJ1-6; D unclear. With 1 base removed from V and 11 bases from J, the gap between germline ends came to 6 bases. The CDR3 is 12 amino acids. Germline V gives CDR1 LGHDT, CDR2 YNNKEL (reference sequence). The CDR3 sequence is CASSQGKAPLHF. The CDR3 DNA follows: TGTGCCAGCAGCCAAGGGAAAGCACCCCTCCACTTT.

CDR3 coding DNA: TGTGCCAGCAGGCCACAGGGGGCTCGCGGGGAGCTGTTTTTT. It translates to CASRPQGARGELFF. The rearrangement joins TRBV5-5 to TRBJ2-2, with TRBD1 identical over 9 bases. V was clipped by 5 bases and J by 7 bases; unmatched bases: 6. Per germline, CDR1 SGHKS and CDR2 YYEKEE (reference sequence). The CDR3 has 14 residues. Full variable domain (missing parts from reference TRBV5-5 and TRBJ2-2): DAGVTQSPTHLIKTRGQQVTLRCSPISGHKSVSWYQQVLGQGPQFIFQYYEKEERGRGNFPDRFSARQFPNYSSELNVNALLLGDSALYLCASRPQGARGELFFGEGSRLTVL.

The chain combines TRBV7-7 with TRBJ2-7; no definite D call. There are 14 residues in the CDR3. CDR1 and CDR2 (germline): SSHAT, FNYEAQ (reference sequence). The CDR3 is CASTPGRHRHEQYV. Here the CDR3 DNA reads TGTGCTAGCACCCCCGGGCGCCATCGACACGAGCAGTACGTC.

This clonotype was counted between two and nine times. CDR3 region: CSVGWGRVETQYF. The CDR3 nucleotides read TGCAGCGTTGGGTGGGGGCGCGTAGAGACCCAGTACTTC. The rearrangement uses TRBV29-1 and TRBJ2-5; a weak D match, TRBD1 (6 bases). Germline V gives CDR1 SQVTM, CDR2 ANQGSEA. The CDR3 contains 13 residues. Trimming took 4 bases from V and 4 from J, leaving 13 bases between them.

This clonotype was counted a few times. The rearrangement uses TRBV7-9 and TRBJ1-1; possible D gene TRBD1, 5 bases. The germline gives CDR1 SEHNR, CDR2 FQNEAQ (reference sequence). Trimming pared 4 bases from V and 4 bases from J, leaving 16 bases between. The length of the CDR3 is 15 residues. The CDR3 loop is CASSYPSGVLTEAFF. The CDR3 DNA reads TGTGCCAGCAGCTACCCTTCGGGGGTTCTCACTGAAGCTTTCTTT. Complete variable domain (other parts from reference TRBV7-9 and TRBJ1-1): DTGVSQNPRHKITKRGQNVTFRCDPISEHNRLYWYRQTLGQGPEFLTYFQNEAQLEKSRLLSDRFSAERPKGSFSTLEIQRTEQGDSAMYLCASSYPSGVLTEAFFGQGTRLTVV.

The rearrangement links TRBV4-1 to TRBJ1-3, with TRBD1 as a possible D gene (6 bases). V dropped 5 bases and J dropped 0 bases, with 11 bases sitting between them. Germline loops: CDR1 MGHRA, CDR2 YSYEKL. This CDR3 has 15 residues. CDR3 sequence: CASSVDRYSGNTIYF. As DNA, the CDR3 is TGCGCCAGCAGCGTAGACAGGTACTCTGGAAACACCATATATTTT.

This clonotype appeared a few times. V usage is TRBV10-3 and J usage is TRBJ1-1; a possible D gene is TRBD1 (5 bases). The CDR3 totals 14 residues. Trimming cost V 3 bases and J 1 base, with 9 bases left between them. The germline gives CDR1 ENHRY, CDR2 SYGVKD. CDR3 bases: TGTGCCATCAGTGAATCCAGGGCGAACACTGAAGCTTTCTTT. This gives the protein CAISESRANTEAFF.

There are a few counts of this clonotype. V gene TRBV10-3 combines with J gene TRBJ2-7; 8 bases align to TRBD2. V was clipped by 10 bases and J by 6 bases; unmatched bases: 8. The CDR3 consists of 12 residues. Germline CDR1 ENHRY, CDR2 SYGVKD. CDR3 sequence reads: CATTSGKREQYF. CDR3 in DNA: TGTGCCACTACTAGCGGCAAGCGCGAGCAGTACTTC.

The rearrangement uses TRBV12-3 or TRBV12-4 and TRBJ2-1; 8 nucleotides match TRBD2. The CDR3 covers 12 residues. The junction had 8 bases not matched to a gene; V was cut back by 6 bases and J by 13 bases. CDR3: CASSPTSGNQFF. CDR3 DNA sequence: TGTGCCAGCAGCCCTACTAGCGGAAATCAGTTCTTC.

This clonotype has only a few counts. The chain links TRBV7-8 to TRBJ1-2, with a tentative D call TRBD1 (5 bases). Germline CDR1 SGHVS, CDR2 FQNEAQ. CDR3 size: 14 residues. Trimming left V 5 bases short and J 3 bases short, with 13 bases between. In DNA, the CDR3 is TGTGCCAGCAGCGCAGGGACGGCGCACTATGGCTACACCTTC. This encodes CASSAGTAHYGYTF.

V usage is TRBV6-5 and J usage is TRBJ2-1; D possibly uses TRBD1 or TRBD2 (6 bases each). CDR3 length equals 15 residues. V was cut by 6 bases and J by 4 bases, with 16 bases left in between. The germline gives CDR1 MNHEY, CDR2 SVGAGI. Here the CDR3 DNA reads TGTGCCAGCAGACGGGGGCCTCGGGGATACAATGAGCAGTTCTTC. Residues: CASRRGPRGYNEQFF.

This clonotype was recorded a few times. Here the CDR3 reads CASSLGGRGGDTQYF. Here the CDR3 DNA reads TGCGCCAGCAGCCTCGGGGGCAGGGGGGGAGATACGCAGTATTTT. The J gene is TRBJ2-3, the V gene TRBV4-1; TRBD1 or TRBD2 may be the D gene (7 bases each). CDR1 and CDR2 (germline): MGHRA, YSYEKL. Trimming left V 4 bases short and J 5 bases short, with 16 bases between. The CDR3 is made up of 15 amino acids.